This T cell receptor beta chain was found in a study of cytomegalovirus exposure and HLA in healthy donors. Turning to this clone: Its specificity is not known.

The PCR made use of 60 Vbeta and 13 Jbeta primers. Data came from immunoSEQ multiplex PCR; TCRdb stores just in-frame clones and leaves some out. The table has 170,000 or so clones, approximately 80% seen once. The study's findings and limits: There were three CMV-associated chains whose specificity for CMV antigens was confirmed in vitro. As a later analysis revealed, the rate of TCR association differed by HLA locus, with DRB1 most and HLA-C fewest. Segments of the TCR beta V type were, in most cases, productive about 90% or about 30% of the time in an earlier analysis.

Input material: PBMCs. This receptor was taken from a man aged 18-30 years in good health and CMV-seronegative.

The DNA of the CDR3 is TGCGCCAGCAGCCAGGAGGGAGTATGGGATTCCACTGAAGCTTTCTTT. It translates to CASSQEGVWDSTEAFF. The chain employs TRBV4-1 and TRBJ1-1; D is unresolved. The V and J ends lost 3 bases and 4 bases respectively, with 18 bases between them. The germline V gene encodes CDR1 MGHRA and CDR2 YSYEKL. This CDR3 has 16 residues.